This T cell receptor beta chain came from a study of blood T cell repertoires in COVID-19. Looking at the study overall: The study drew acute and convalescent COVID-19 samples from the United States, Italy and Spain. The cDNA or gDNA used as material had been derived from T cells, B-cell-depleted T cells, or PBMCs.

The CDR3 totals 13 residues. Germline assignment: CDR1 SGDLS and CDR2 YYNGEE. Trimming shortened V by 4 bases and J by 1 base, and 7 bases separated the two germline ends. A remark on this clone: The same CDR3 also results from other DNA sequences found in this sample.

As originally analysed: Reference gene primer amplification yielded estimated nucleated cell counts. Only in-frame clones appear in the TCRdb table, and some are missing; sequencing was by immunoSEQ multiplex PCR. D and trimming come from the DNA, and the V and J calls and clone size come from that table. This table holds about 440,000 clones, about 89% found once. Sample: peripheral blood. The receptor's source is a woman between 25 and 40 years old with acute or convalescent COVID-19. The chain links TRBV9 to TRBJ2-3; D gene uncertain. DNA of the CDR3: TGTGCCAGCAGCCCTCGGGGCACAGATACGCAGTATTTT. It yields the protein CASSPRGTDTQYF.